The 25 T cell receptor beta chains below all came from one sample that was sequenced in a study of T cells in women clearing cervical HPV infection. This table comes from immunoSEQ multiplex PCR, and its TCRdb copy is limited to in-frame clones, with some not included. The sample's table shows more than 20,000 clones. Material for sequencing was blood buffy coat. These receptors came from a woman between 18 and 69 years old with a cervical HPV16 infection that either progressed to CIN3+ or cleared (not recorded which).

Details on this clone: The read is 3 residues too short to cover the CDR3 end, so that end is filled in from the germline J gene. The chain is built from TRBV5-1 and TRBJ2-7; 7 nucleotides match TRBD1. V trimming: 5 bases; J trimming: 2 bases; junction bases outside the gene matches: 7. CDR3 size: 14 residues. The germline V gene has CDR1 SGHRS and CDR2 YFSETQ. CDR3 DNA, as far as it was read: TGCGCCAGCAGAAGGAATACAGGGGCCTACGAG. Translated: CASRRNTGAYE. The CDR3, in full, reads CASRRNTGAYEQYF.

Details on this clone: The CDR3 extends 3 residues past the end of the read, so its final part is completed from the germline J gene. The genes are TRBV5-6 and TRBJ2-5, with D possibly TRBD2 on 5 matching bases. The V gene's germline CDR1 is SGHDT and CDR2 YYEEEE. CDR3 length: 15 residues. V shed 0 bases and J shed 7 bases, with 16 bases lying between them. The CDR3 reads CASSLGGLRHGTQYF. CDR3 DNA (partial): TGTGCCAGCAGCTTGGGAGGACTCCGCCATGGGACC.

The CDR3 here is CASSTRWTSGRNPQETQYF. CDR3 DNA, as far as it was read: TGTGCCAGTAGTACACGTTGGACTAGCGGGAGGAACCCTCAAGAGACC. This chain connects TRBV19 to TRBJ2-5, with TRBD2 matching 14 bases. The missing CDR3 end, 3 residues past where the read stops, is filled in from the germline J gene. The CDR3 spans 19 residues. Germline CDR1 reads LNHDA; CDR2 reads SQIVND (reference sequence). J gave up 2 bases and V 4 bases, and 12 bases lay outside the gene matches.

This clone counts as large (0.1 to 1%) by frequency. The read falls 3 residues short of the CDR3 end, and the missing part is taken from the germline J gene. The chain links TRBV19 to TRBJ2-2; unclear D gene. V was trimmed by 6 bases and J by 0 bases, leaving 8 bases between them. The CDR3 length is 14 residues. Germline CDR1 and CDR2: LNHDA and SQIVND (reference sequence). CDR3 DNA (partial): TGTGCCAGTAGCTTGTATTCGAACACCGGGGAG. Protein sequence: CASSLYSNTGE. The whole CDR3 region reads CASSLYSNTGELFF.

About this clone itself: The sequence runs out 3 residues before the end of the CDR3; the remainder is reconstructed from the germline J gene. V usage is TRBV6-1 and J usage is TRBJ2-1; 13 nucleotides agree with TRBD2. V dropped 0 bases and J dropped 2; count of bases not matched to a gene: 4. Germline values: CDR1 MNHNS, CDR2 SASEGT. The CDR3 is 18 residues long. The CDR3 loop is CASSEALGLAGAYNEQFF. CDR3 DNA, as far as it was read: TGTGCCAGCAGTGAAGCGCTTGGACTAGCGGGGGCCTACAATGAG.

For this clone: The read ends 3 residues shy of where the CDR3 ends; the end is completed using the germline J gene. The chain recombines TRBV20-1 with TRBJ2-5; 10 bases line up with TRBD1. The CDR3 is 14 residues long. Germline CDR1 DFQATT, CDR2 SNEGSKA (reference sequence). J lost 5 bases, V lost 6 bases, and 9 bases had no gene match. CDR3 in amino acids: CSAKRDRGPETQYF. CDR3 DNA, as far as it was read: TGCAGTGCCAAACGGGACAGGGGCCCGGAGACC.

Concerning this clone: The read ends 3 residues early relative to the CDR3; the germline J gene fills the gap. This chain joins TRBV29-1 and TRBJ1-5; D is ambiguous. V lost 3 bases to trimming and J lost 0 bases, with 9 bases between them. There are 14 residues in the CDR3. The V gene's germline CDR1 is SQVTM and CDR2 ANQGSEA. The CDR3: CSVEARYSNQPQHF. Incomplete CDR3 DNA: TGCAGCGTTGAGGCCAGATATAGCAATCAGCCC.

Note on this clone: The read ends 3 residues shy of where the CDR3 ends; the end is completed using the germline J gene. The chain is built from TRBV7-2 and TRBJ1-2; 8 bases are shared with TRBD1. Germline assignment: CDR1 SGHTA and CDR2 FQGNSA. The trim removed 5 bases at V and 5 bases at J, leaving 7 bases unmatched. CDR3 size: 14 residues. CDR3 in amino acids: CASSRTGQDYGYTF. CDR3 DNA, as far as it was read: TGTGCCAGCAGCCGGACAGGGCAAGATTATGGC. Filled out from reference TRBV7-2 and TRBJ1-2, the complete variable domain reads GAGVSQSPSNKVTEKGKDVELRCDPISGHTALYWYRQSLGQGLEFLIYFQGNSAPDKSGLPSDRFSAERTGGSVSTLTIQRTQQEDSAVYLCASSRTGQDYGYTFGSGTRLTVV.

To note about this clone: The read falls 3 residues short of the CDR3 end, and the missing part is taken from the germline J gene. The chain joins TRBV7-2 to TRBJ1-6; 8 positions agree with TRBD1. CDR1 and CDR2 (germline): SGHTA, FQGNSA. This CDR3 is built from 15 residues. The ends lost 9 bases at V and 9 bases at J; junction bases unmatched: 13. CDR3 amino acids: CASARPRGPSSPLHF. The sequenced CDR3 bases are TGTGCCAGTGCTCGTCCCAGGGGGCCTTCTTCACCC.

As for this clone: The read terminates 3 residues before the CDR3 end, so the remaining end is supplied by the germline J gene. The chain links TRBV6-2 or TRBV6-3 to TRBJ1-5; 8 nucleotides line up with TRBD1. This CDR3 is 15 amino acids long. Germline CDR1 is MNHEY and CDR2 is SVGEGT. The V and J ends lost 6 bases and 0 bases, in that order; junction bases with no gene match: 4. CDR3 sequence reads: CASSRTGGSNQPQHF. Partial CDR3 DNA: TGTGCCAGCAGCCGAACAGGGGGTAGCAATCAGCCC.

Comment on this clone: The sequence runs out 3 residues before the end of the CDR3; the remainder is reconstructed from the germline J gene. This chain uses TRBV7-6 with TRBJ2-7; 11 positions match TRBD2. With 5 bases clipped from V and 4 bases from J, the junction kept 7 bases outside the gene matches. Germline CDR1 reads SGHVS; CDR2 reads FNYEAQ. This CDR3 has 15 amino acids. The covered CDR3 bases are TGTGCCAGCAGCCCATCCGGGACTAGCGGTTACGAG. Translating it yields CASSPSGTSGYE. The full CDR3 sequence reads CASSPSGTSGYEQYF.

As to this clone: The read stops 3 residues short of the end of the CDR3; the missing end is completed from the germline J gene. V gene TRBV20-1 combines with J gene TRBJ2-7; D remains unclear. The CDR3 is 11 residues long. Trimming pared 0 bases from V and 4 bases from J, leaving 4 bases between. The germline V gene encodes CDR1 DFQATT and CDR2 SNEGSKA (reference sequence). The CDR3: CSARDHYEQYF. The sequenced part of the CDR3 DNA is TGCAGTGCTAGAGATCATTACGAG.

A note on this clone: Coverage ceases 3 residues before the CDR3 finishes, and the germline J gene fills in the end. This chain connects TRBV5-1 to TRBJ2-1; unclear D gene. The V end lost 4 bases, the J end lost 6 bases, and 20 bases lay between the germline ends. The CDR3 totals 16 residues. The germline CDR1 and CDR2 sequences are SGHRS and YFSETQ. The covered CDR3 bases are TGCGCCAGCAGCCCGGCTGGTCAGGAAGGCAGCAATGAG. Translated: CASSPAGQEGSNE. The entire CDR3 sequence reads CASSPAGQEGSNEQFF.

A word on this clone: The read halts 3 residues ahead of the CDR3 end, with the missing end drawn from the germline J gene. This rearrangement joins TRBV30 to TRBJ1-2, with D perhaps matching TRBD1 (5 bases). The CDR3 has 13 residues. The germline V gene has CDR1 GTSNPN and CDR2 SVGIG (reference sequence). CDR3 DNA (partial): TGTGCCTGGAGTGTATGGCAGGGTTTAACC. This codes for CAWSVWQGLT. The entire CDR3 protein reads CAWSVWQGLTYTF.

A note on this clone: From the germline J gene comes the end of the CDR3, since the read stops 3 residues before it. The chain is built from TRBV30 and TRBJ2-3; 7 nucleotides agree with TRBD2. With 3 bases clipped from V and 2 bases from J, the junction kept 8 bases outside the gene matches. CDR3 length: 15 residues. From germline, CDR1 is GTSNPN and CDR2 SVGIG (reference sequence). CDR3 DNA, as far as it was read: TGTGCCTGGAGGAACGGGGACTACAACACAGATACG. It codes for CAWRNGDYNTDT. The whole CDR3 protein reads CAWRNGDYNTDTQYF.

Of note for this clone: Read coverage stops 3 residues before the CDR3 terminus; the germline J gene supplies the remainder. The chain carries TRBV30 and TRBJ2-3, with 11 bases lining up with TRBD2. This CDR3 has 15 residues. The V segment lost 2 bases and the J segment 6 bases; nucleotides outside the gene matches: 7. Per germline, CDR1 GTSNPN and CDR2 SVGIG (reference sequence). The covered CDR3 bases are TGTGCCTGGAGTCGATATAGCGGGAGGGCCGATACG. Its protein is CAWSRYSGRADT. The CDR3, in full, reads CAWSRYSGRADTQYF.

Remarks on this clone: The read halts 3 residues ahead of the CDR3 end, with the missing end drawn from the germline J gene. The J gene is TRBJ2-1, the V gene TRBV20-1, with 10 bases fitting TRBD1. J was trimmed by 7 bases and V by 6 bases; bases with no gene match: 9. Germline V CDR1 and CDR2: DFQATT, SNEGSKA (reference sequence). The CDR3 sequence is 14 residues long. The sequenced part of the CDR3 DNA is TGCAGTGCGCAGGACAGGGGGTTGAGAAATGAG. It is translated as CSAQDRGLRNE. In full, the CDR3 is CSAQDRGLRNEQFF.

A note on this clone: The read ends 3 residues early relative to the CDR3; the germline J gene fills the gap. The V and J genes are TRBV28 and TRBJ2-3, with a possible D match to TRBD1 (6 bases). CDR1 is MDHEN, CDR2 SYDVKM, per germline. Trimming took 8 bases from V and 0 from J, leaving 12 bases between them. CDR3 length equals 14 residues. CDR3 amino acids: CASGRGGSTDTQYF. The CDR3 bases that were read are TGTGCCAGCGGCCGAGGGGGAAGCACAGATACG.

As concerns this clone: Read data end 3 residues before the CDR3 end; the end is taken from the germline J gene. The chain employs TRBV6-1 and TRBJ2-4, with D perhaps matching TRBD1 (5 bases). The CDR3 runs to 14 residues. Per germline, CDR1 MNHNS and CDR2 SASEGT. V lost 4 bases, J lost 7 bases, and 14 bases lay in between. CDR3 DNA (partial): TGTGCCAGCAGTGCGCTTGGGGCACGGAACATT. It encodes CASSALGARNI. The entire CDR3 is CASSALGARNIQYF.

About this clone: The read is 3 residues too short to cover the CDR3 end, so that end is filled in from the germline J gene. The chain carries TRBV6-2 or TRBV6-3 and TRBJ2-7; D perhaps matches TRBD2 (6 bases). V gave up 6 bases and J gave up 2 bases, with 11 bases separating them. The CDR3 spans 13 residues. Germline-derived CDR1 and CDR2 are MNHEY and SVGEGT. CDR3 DNA, as far as it was read: TGTGCCAGCAGAGCTAGCGACCCCTACGAG. It codes for CASRASDPYE. The entire CDR3 is CASRASDPYEQYF.

A word on this clone: Read sequence stops 3 residues before the CDR3 end, and the germline J gene provides the missing end. The chain joins TRBV7-6 to TRBJ1-6, with TRBD1 matching 7 bases. V dropped 5 bases and J dropped 6; count of bases not matched to a gene: 4. Germline CDR1 is SGHVS and CDR2 is FNYEAQ. The CDR3 consists of 14 residues. The covered CDR3 bases are TGTGCCAGCAGCGGGACAGTTGCTAATTCACCC. This sequence encodes CASSGTVANSP. The CDR3 reads in full as CASSGTVANSPLHF.

A word on this clone: The CDR3 goes on 3 residues after the read ends, and that part is filled in from the germline J gene. V is TRBV7-9 and J is TRBJ2-1; the match to TRBD2 covers 11 bases. The germline V gene encodes CDR1 SEHNR and CDR2 FQNEAQ (reference sequence). The CDR3 extends over 15 amino acids. V lost 6 bases and J lost 7; bases outside the gene matches: 8. CDR3 loop: CASRDLAGGTNEQFF. CDR3 bases read: TGTGCCAGCAGGGATCTAGCGGGAGGAACTAATGAG. The full variable domain, its missing parts supplied by reference TRBV7-9 and TRBJ2-1, is DTGVSQNPRHKITKRGQNVTFRCDPISEHNRLYWYRQTLGQGPEFLTYFQNEAQLEKSRLLSDRFSAERPKGSFSTLEIQRTEQGDSAMYLCASRDLAGGTNEQFFGPGTRLTVL.

Its frequency marks this clone as large. The read is 3 residues too short to cover the CDR3 end, so that end is filled in from the germline J gene. The rearrangement links TRBV10-3 to TRBJ2-5, with TRBD2 identical over 9 bases. Germline V gene sequence: CDR1 ENHRY, CDR2 SYGVKD. With V trimmed by 1 base and J by 6 bases, 12 bases remained unmatched. The length of the CDR3 is 17 residues. The chain's CDR3 is CAISEWSIEREAQTQYF. The CDR3 DNA, read in part, is TGTGCCATCAGTGAGTGGTCTATCGAGCGGGAGGCCCAGACC.

With regard to this clone: Sequencing ends 3 residues short of the CDR3 end; the germline J gene provides the rest. The chain combines TRBV5-8 with TRBJ2-2; 7 nucleotides line up with TRBD1. The CDR3 is 15 amino acids. Unmatched junction bases numbered 4, after V lost 4 bases and J lost 1 base. Germline lookup yields CDR1 SGHTS and CDR2 YDEGEE. CDR3 DNA, as far as it was read: TGTGCCAGCAGCCCGGGGACAGTGAACACCGGGGAG. Translation: CASSPGTVNTGE. The complete CDR3 protein is CASSPGTVNTGELFF. The full variable domain, completed using reference TRBV5-8 and TRBJ2-2, is EAGVTQSPTHLIKTRGQQATLRCSPISGHTSVYWYQQALGLGLQFLLWYDEGEERNRGNFPPRFSGRQFPNYSSELNVNALELEDSALYLCASSPGTVNTGELFFGEGSRLTVL.

Worth noting for this clone: The read gets to within 3 residues of the CDR3 end, and the germline J gene fills in the rest. The chain combines TRBV7-6 with TRBJ2-5; D is unclear. This CDR3 has 15 amino acids. V was shortened by 5 bases and J by 1 base, with 14 bases between the two germline ends. Germline values: CDR1 SGHVS, CDR2 FNYEAQ. CDR3 DNA (partial): TGTGCCAGCAGCCCCTCGAGGCGGCTCCAAGAGACC. Translation: CASSPSRRLQET. The whole CDR3 protein reads CASSPSRRLQETQYF.